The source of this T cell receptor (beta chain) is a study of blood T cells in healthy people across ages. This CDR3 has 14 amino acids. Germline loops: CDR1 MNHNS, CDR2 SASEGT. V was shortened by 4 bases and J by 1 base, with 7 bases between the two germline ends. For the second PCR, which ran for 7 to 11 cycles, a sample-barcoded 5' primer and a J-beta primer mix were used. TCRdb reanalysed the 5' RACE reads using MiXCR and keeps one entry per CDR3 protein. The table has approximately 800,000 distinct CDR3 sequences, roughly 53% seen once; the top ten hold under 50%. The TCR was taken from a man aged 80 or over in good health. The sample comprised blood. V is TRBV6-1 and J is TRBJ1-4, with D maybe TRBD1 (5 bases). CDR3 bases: TGTGCCAGCAGTGGAAGGGGAACTAATGAAAAACTGTTTTTT. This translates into CASSGRGTNEKLFF.